This T cell receptor (beta chain) was recorded in a study of cytomegalovirus exposure and HLA in healthy donors. PCR employed 60 Vbeta and 13 Jbeta primers. Clones were sequenced by immunoSEQ multiplex PCR, and TCRdb holds only the in-frame ones, with some missing. Among roughly 160,000 clones listed, 84% were seen once. Germline lookup yields CDR1 MNHEY and CDR2 SVGAGI. This CDR3 is 15 amino acids long. This chain joins TRBV6-5 and TRBJ2-5; 7 bases agree with TRBD1. The last part of the DNA fits TRBJ2-7 better; the J call may be wrong. The sample consisted of PBMCs. This receptor was taken from a young man in good health and CMV-seronegative. The chain's CDR3 is CASRDRDPSSYEQYF. DNA for the CDR3: TGTGCCAGCAGAGACAGGGACCCTAGCTCCTACGAGCAGTACTTC.